The subject of this entry is one T cell receptor beta chain. TCRdb keeps only in-frame clones here, not all; method: immunoSEQ multiplex PCR. This table has roughly 40,000 clones, more than 80% appearing once. This entry is derived from a study of T cell changes during pregnancy in multiple sclerosis. From germline, CDR1 is SGHVS and CDR2 FNYEAQ. Trimming took off 5 bases at V and 0 bases at J, with 19 bases between the two ends. This CDR3 has 17 residues. Sample: peripheral blood, taken before pregnancy. The receptor was derived from a female donor with multiple sclerosis, enrolled in a pregnancy study. The rearrangement uses TRBV7-6 and TRBJ1-1, with D maybe TRBD1 (6 bases). The CDR3 region has the DNA TGTGCCAGCAGCCAGACGACAGGTTTAGAGATGAACACTGAAGCTTTCTTT. It specifies CASSQTTGLEMNTEAFF.